The next 27 T cell receptor beta chains were all read from a single sample in a study of shared clonotypes between healthy human individuals. Sequencing was performed with immunoSEQ multiplex PCR; in TCRdb, only in-frame clones are kept and a portion is missing. The table shows 1 million to 1.3 million clones, with around 78% occurring only once. Sequenced material: memory CD4+ T cells from PBMCs. The sample's subset: CD45RA-negative fraction. All receptors come from a young man in good health. Some clones in this sample may be carry-over from other donors' samples.

This clone occurred a few times. The chain has TRBV25-1 and TRBJ2-7; 10 nucleotides align to TRBD1. CDR1 is MGHDK, CDR2 SYGVNS, per germline. The V and J ends lost 8 bases and 0 bases, in that order; junction bases with no gene match: 7. This CDR3 contains 15 residues. The CDR3 DNA sequence: TGTGCCAGCGGTGTCCGGGACAGGGGCTCCTACGAGCAGTACTTC. Translated, it gives CASGVRDRGSYEQYF.

Only a few counts were recorded for this clone. The chain carries TRBV7-8 and TRBJ2-7, with TRBD1 as a possible D gene (6 bases). Germline values: CDR1 SGHVS, CDR2 FQNEAQ. V shed 1 base and J shed 3 bases, with 13 bases lying between them. The CDR3 runs 15 residues. The CDR3 is CASSLGGGRDYEQYF. CDR3 in DNA: TGTGCCAGCAGCTTAGGTGGGGGCAGGGACTACGAGCAGTACTTC.

The chain combines TRBV18 with TRBJ1-1; D not certain. Looked up from germline, CDR1 is KGHSH and CDR2 is LQKENI. Trimming pared 0 bases from V and 0 bases from J, leaving 17 bases between. CDR3 length: 18 amino acids. Written as DNA, the CDR3 is TGTGCCAGCTCACCACCAAGGACTTCTGTACCCTTGAACACTGAAGCTTTCTTT. It translates to CASSPPRTSVPLNTEAFF.

The chain carries TRBV20-1 and TRBJ1-2; D might be TRBD1 (6 bases). This CDR3 region has 11 residues. Per germline, CDR1 DFQATT and CDR2 SNEGSKA (reference sequence). This CDR3 reads CRGADNYGYTF. The CDR3 DNA is TGCAGGGGGGCGGACAACTATGGCTACACCTTC.

This chain links TRBV7-3 with TRBJ2-5; tentatively, D is TRBD2 (5 bases). CDR1 is SGHTA and CDR2 is FQGTGA in the germline V gene. Trimming cost V 4 bases and J 5 bases, with 11 bases left between them. The CDR3 loop spans 13 amino acids. CDR3 in amino acids: CASSSTPGETQYF. As DNA, the CDR3 is TGTGCCAGCAGCTCCACTCCGGGGGAGACCCAGTACTTC.

The chain carries TRBV9 and TRBJ2-1, with TRBD2 identical over 10 bases. Germline V gives CDR1 SGDLS, CDR2 YYNGEE. The CDR3 consists of 16 residues. With V trimmed by 5 bases and J by 4 bases, 9 bases remained unmatched. The CDR3 loop reads CASSQTTSGRYNEQFF. DNA for the CDR3: TGTGCCAGCAGTCAAACGACTAGCGGGCGGTACAATGAGCAGTTCTTC.

The CDR3 region is CASSRGLTLNTEAFF. DNA of the CDR3: TGCGCCAGCAGCCGTGGACTGACTCTCAACACTGAAGCTTTCTTT. The chain couples TRBV5-1 to TRBJ1-1; no reliable D call. V was shortened by 4 bases and J by 2 bases, with 15 bases between the two germline ends. There are 15 residues in the CDR3. The germline gives CDR1 SGHRS, CDR2 YFSETQ.

V gene TRBV28 combines with J gene TRBJ1-1; no firm D call. With 6 bases removed from V and 4 bases from J, the gap between germline ends came to 18 bases. The CDR3 is 15 amino acids. CDR1 and CDR2 (germline): MDHEN, SYDVKM. CDR3 nucleotide sequence: TGTGCCAGCAGCCCAACTACGCCGCTGACCACTGAAGCTTTCTTT. Translating it yields CASSPTTPLTTEAFF.

On this clone: In the same sample, other DNA sequences code for this CDR3. The chain uses TRBV30 and TRBJ2-1; D is uncertain. The germline V gene encodes CDR1 GTSNPN and CDR2 SVGIG (reference sequence). There are 11 residues in the CDR3. V dropped 1 base and J dropped 9 bases, with 7 bases sitting between them. CDR3 nucleotide sequence: TGTGCCTGGAGTGAAAGCCTTGAGCAGTTCTTC. This gives the protein CAWSESLEQFF.

This clone was seen just once. This chain joins TRBV18 and TRBJ1-2; no clear D. With 3 bases removed from V and 6 bases from J, the gap between germline ends came to 11 bases. The germline CDR1 and CDR2 sequences are KGHSH and LQKENI. This CDR3 contains 13 residues. The CDR3: CASSPRTADGYTF. In DNA form, the CDR3 reads TGTGCCAGCTCACCGCGGACGGCGGATGGCTACACCTTC.

The rearrangement uses TRBV4-2 and TRBJ2-7; TRBD2 aligns across 12 bases. The CDR3 covers 16 residues. Germline trimming cut 4 bases from V and 5 bases from J; bases unmatched to any gene: 9. Germline assignment: CDR1 LGHNA and CDR2 YNFKEQ. CDR3 nucleotide sequence: TGTGCCAGCAGCCCAAATCTAGCGGGAGGGCCCCACGAGCAGTACTTC. Translating gives CASSPNLAGGPHEQYF.

The V gene is TRBV7-9, the J gene TRBJ2-7; TRBD1 agrees at 10 bases. Trimming took 1 base from V and 5 from J; bases not matched to a gene: 11. CDR1 and CDR2 (germline): SEHNR, FQNEAQ (reference sequence). CDR3 length: 17 residues. This CDR3 is CASSLVDRGDGSHEQYF. In DNA, the CDR3 is TGTGCCAGCAGCTTAGTGGACAGGGGGGATGGGAGCCACGAGCAGTACTTC.

The rearrangement uses TRBV5-4 and TRBJ1-2; 7 bases align to TRBD1. This CDR3 region has 15 residues. V lost 7 bases, J lost 4 bases, and 13 bases stayed unmatched. The germline V gene has CDR1 SGHNT and CDR2 YYREEE (reference sequence). The CDR3 region has the DNA TGTGCCAGCCTTGGCAGGGGGAATGGAGGCTATGGCTACACCTTC. Its translation: CASLGRGNGGYGYTF.

Here the CDR3 reads CASSSDRNQPQHF. In nucleotides, the CDR3 is TGTGCCAGCAGCTCGGACAGGAATCAGCCCCAGCATTTT. This rearrangement joins TRBV5-4 to TRBJ1-5, with 7 bases fitting TRBD1. Losses at the gene ends were 3 bases for V and 4 bases for J; bases not matched to a gene: 1. CDR3 length: 13 amino acids. Germline V gene sequence: CDR1 SGHNT, CDR2 YYREEE (reference sequence).

The table lists this clone with many counts. The rearrangement joins TRBV19 to TRBJ2-4, with 8 positions matching TRBD2. The CDR3 loop spans 17 amino acids. With 4 bases clipped from V and 5 bases from J, the junction kept 13 bases outside the gene matches. Germline V CDR1 and CDR2: LNHDA, SQIVND (reference sequence). CDR3 loop: CASSRSAGGSPENIQYF. Here the CDR3 DNA reads TGTGCCAGTAGTAGGTCGGCGGGAGGTTCACCAGAAAACATTCAGTACTTC.

V usage is TRBV9 and J usage is TRBJ2-1; 9 nucleotides line up with TRBD2. Germline loops: CDR1 SGDLS, CDR2 YYNGEE. With V trimmed by 0 bases and J by 8 bases, 6 bases remained unmatched. The CDR3 is 15 amino acids. CDR3 sequence reads: CASSVVLAGLDEQFF. The CDR3 region has the DNA TGTGCCAGCAGCGTAGTCCTAGCGGGACTCGATGAGCAGTTCTTC.

Points on this clone: Other DNA variants within this sample encode the same CDR3. The chain combines TRBV7-8 with TRBJ1-4; 7 bases match TRBD1. The CDR3 loop spans 13 amino acids. With 3 bases clipped from V and 7 bases from J, the junction kept 2 bases outside the gene matches. CDR1 is SGHVS, CDR2 FQNEAQ, per germline. CDR3 bases: TGTGCCAGCAGCTTGGACAGGAGTGAAAAACTGTTTTTT. It encodes CASSLDRSEKLFF.

In this sample, this clone turned up once. The rearrangement links TRBV5-1 to TRBJ2-5; a weak D match, TRBD1 (6 bases). Germline assignment: CDR1 SGHRS and CDR2 YFSETQ. V was pared by 4 bases and J by 0 bases, with 13 bases between. The CDR3 consists of 15 residues. The CDR3: CASSRSRGYQETQYF. The CDR3, as DNA: TGCGCCAGCAGCAGATCAAGGGGGTACCAAGAGACCCAGTACTTC.

V and J are TRBV28 and TRBJ2-7; 10 bases line up with TRBD1. Per germline, CDR1 MDHEN and CDR2 SYDVKM. This CDR3 is 14 amino acids long. V lost 6 bases to trimming and J lost 3 bases; unmatched junction nucleotides: 5. In DNA form, the CDR3 reads TGTGCCAGCAGACCCGACAGGGGGCACTACGAGCAGTACTTC. It specifies CASRPDRGHYEQYF.

In this sample, this clone turned up once. This rearrangement joins TRBV7-9 to TRBJ1-4; the D gene is possibly TRBD1 (5 bases). CDR3 size: 13 residues. The V gene's germline CDR1 is SEHNR and CDR2 FQNEAQ (reference sequence). Trimming pared 0 bases from V and 10 bases from J, leaving 9 bases between. CDR3 amino acids: CASSLAGGRKLFF. The CDR3 nucleotides are TGTGCCAGCAGCTTAGCCGGGGGGAGAAAACTGTTTTTT.

V usage is TRBV6-4 and J usage is TRBJ2-2, with a weak D call TRBD2 (5 bases). Germline lookup yields CDR1 MRHNA and CDR2 SNTAGT. Trimming removed 2 bases at V and 5 bases at J, with 9 bases between. The CDR3 is 14 amino acids. The CDR3 protein is CASSDEGWTGELFF. The CDR3 nucleotides read TGTGCCAGCAGTGACGAGGGTTGGACCGGGGAGCTGTTTTTT.

This clone occurred once. The chain has TRBV5-1 and TRBJ2-3; TRBD2 matches at 11 bases. CDR3 length: 18 amino acids. With 0 bases clipped from V and 4 bases from J, the junction kept 10 bases outside the gene matches. Per germline, CDR1 SGHRS and CDR2 YFSETQ. The DNA for the CDR3 is TGCGCCAGCAGCTTGGGGGATCTAGCGGGAGGTTTCGCAGATACGCAGTATTTT. This translates into CASSLGDLAGGFADTQYF.

The chain carries TRBV11-2 and TRBJ2-3; 14 nucleotides match TRBD2. J gave up 7 bases and V 2 bases, and 8 bases lay outside the gene matches. CDR1 is SGHAT, CDR2 FQNNGV, per germline. CDR3 size: 17 residues. CDR3 loop: CASSLRRLAGGGHTQYF. The CDR3 nucleotides are TGTGCCAGCAGCTTACGCCGACTAGCGGGAGGGGGGCATACGCAGTATTTT.

CDR3 coding DNA: TGTGCCAGCAGCTTGGTTGCAGGGGGCACAGATACGCAGTATTTT. Its protein product is CASSLVAGGTDTQYF. This chain joins TRBV5-6 and TRBJ2-3; D might be TRBD1 (6 bases). The V end lost 0 bases, the J end lost 1 base, and 9 bases lay between the germline ends. Germline CDR1 reads SGHDT; CDR2 reads YYEEEE. The CDR3 is 15 residues long.

The V and J genes are TRBV5-1 and TRBJ2-1, with 10 bases lining up with TRBD2. V shed 5 bases and J 5 bases; nucleotides not matched to a gene: 7. The CDR3 consists of 15 residues. Germline CDR1 is SGHRS and CDR2 is YFSETQ. CDR3: CASRPLGTSDNEQFF. In DNA form, the CDR3 reads TGCGCCAGCAGGCCCTTAGGGACTAGCGACAATGAGCAGTTCTTC.

CDR3 region: CASSLRESNTQYF. The CDR3 nucleotides are TGCGCCAGCAGCTTGAGGGAGTCGAATACGCAGTATTTT. The chain uses TRBV5-1 and TRBJ2-3, with a weak D call TRBD2 (5 bases). There are 13 residues in the CDR3. V gave up 1 base and J gave up 7 bases, with 10 bases separating them. Germline V gives CDR1 SGHRS, CDR2 YFSETQ.

In this sample, this clone turned up a few times. This sequence joins TRBV25-1 and TRBJ2-6; 8 bases map to TRBD1. J was trimmed by 0 bases and V by 8 bases; bases with no gene match: 9. CDR1 is MGHDK, CDR2 SYGVNS, per germline. The CDR3 totals 17 residues. The CDR3 sequence: CASARGQGGSGANVLTF. CDR3 coding DNA: TGTGCCAGCGCCCGCGGACAGGGCGGCTCTGGGGCCAACGTCCTGACTTTC.